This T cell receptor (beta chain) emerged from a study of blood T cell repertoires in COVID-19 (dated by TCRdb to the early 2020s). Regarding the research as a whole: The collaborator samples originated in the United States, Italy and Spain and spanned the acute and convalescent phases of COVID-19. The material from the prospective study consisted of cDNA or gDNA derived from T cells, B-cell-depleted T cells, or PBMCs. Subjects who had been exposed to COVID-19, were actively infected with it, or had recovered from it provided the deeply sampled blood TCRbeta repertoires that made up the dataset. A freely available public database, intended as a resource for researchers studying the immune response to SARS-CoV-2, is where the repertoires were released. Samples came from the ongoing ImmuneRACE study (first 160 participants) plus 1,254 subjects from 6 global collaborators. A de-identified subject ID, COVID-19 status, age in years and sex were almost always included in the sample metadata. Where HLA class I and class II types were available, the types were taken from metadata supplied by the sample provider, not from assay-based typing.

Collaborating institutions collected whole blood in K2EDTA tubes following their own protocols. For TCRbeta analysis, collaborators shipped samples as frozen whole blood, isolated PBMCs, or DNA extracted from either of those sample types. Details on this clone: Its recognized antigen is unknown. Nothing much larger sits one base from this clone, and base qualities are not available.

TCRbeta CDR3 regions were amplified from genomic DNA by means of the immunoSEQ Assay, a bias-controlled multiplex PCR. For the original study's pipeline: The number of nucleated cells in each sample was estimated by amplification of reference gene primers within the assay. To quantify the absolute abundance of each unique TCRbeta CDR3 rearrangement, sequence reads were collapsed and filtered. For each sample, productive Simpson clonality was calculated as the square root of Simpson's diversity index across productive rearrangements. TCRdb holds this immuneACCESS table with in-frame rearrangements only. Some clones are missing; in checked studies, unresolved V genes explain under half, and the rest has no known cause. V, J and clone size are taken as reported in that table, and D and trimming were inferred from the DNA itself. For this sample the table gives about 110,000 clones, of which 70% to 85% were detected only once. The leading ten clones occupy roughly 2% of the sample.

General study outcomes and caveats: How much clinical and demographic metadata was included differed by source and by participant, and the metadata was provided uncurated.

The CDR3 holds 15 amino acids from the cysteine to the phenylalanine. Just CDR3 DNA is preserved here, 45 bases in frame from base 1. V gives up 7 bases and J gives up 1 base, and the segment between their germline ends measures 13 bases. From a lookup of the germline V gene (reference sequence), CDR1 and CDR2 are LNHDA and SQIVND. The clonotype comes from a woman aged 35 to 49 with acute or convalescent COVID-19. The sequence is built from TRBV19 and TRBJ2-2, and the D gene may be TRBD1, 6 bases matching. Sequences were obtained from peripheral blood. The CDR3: CASKAGTWNTGELFF. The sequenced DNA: TGTGCCAGTAAGGCCGGGACATGGAACACCGGGGAGCTGTTTTTT. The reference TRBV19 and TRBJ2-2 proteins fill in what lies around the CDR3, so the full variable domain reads DGGITQSPKYLFRKEGQNVTLSCEQNLNHDAMYWYRQDPGQGLRLIYYSQIVNDFQKGDIAEGYSVSREKKESFPLTVTSAQKNPTAFYLCASKAGTWNTGELFFGEGSRLTVL.